A single sample gave rise to the 14 T cell receptor beta chains below, sequenced in a study of shared clonotypes between healthy human individuals. Assay: immunoSEQ multiplex PCR; the TCRdb copy retains only in-frame clones and omits some. The repertoire holds some 1.1 million clones, with about 72% as singletons. The material sequenced was memory CD4+ T cells from PBMCs. The subset was: CD45RA-negative fraction. Receptor source: a man between 18 and 29 years old in good health. Some clones in this sample may be carry-over from other donors' samples.

Worth noting for this clone: Mismatch with germline at one junction end may stem from a read error. This chain joins TRBV10-3 and TRBJ1-1; D might be TRBD1 (5 bases). Looked up from germline, CDR1 is ENHRY and CDR2 is SYGVKD. The CDR3 runs to 13 residues. Here the CDR3 reads CAISPSGGTEALF. The CDR3 DNA follows: TGTGCCATCAGTCCGTCCGGGGGAACTGAAGCTCTCTTT.

The CDR3 DNA reads as TGTGCCAGCAGCCCTCTCAAGGGCGGGCGAACCTACGAGCAGTACTTC. Residues: CASSPLKGGRTYEQYF. The rearrangement links TRBV7-9 to TRBJ2-7; D might be TRBD2 (5 bases). The length of the CDR3 is 16 residues. Trimming took off 5 bases at V and 2 bases at J, with 19 bases between the two ends. The germline CDR1 and CDR2 sequences are SEHNR and FQNEAQ (reference sequence). The entire variable domain, with the rest obtained from reference TRBV7-9 and TRBJ2-7, is as follows: DTGVSQNPRHKITKRGQNVTFRCDPISEHNRLYWYRQTLGQGPEFLTYFQNEAQLEKSRLLSDRFSAERPKGSFSTLEIQRTEQGDSAMYLCASSPLKGGRTYEQYFGPGTRLTVT.

A remark on this clone: At the DNA level, this CDR3 is encoded by other sequences in the same sample as well. V is TRBV30 and J is TRBJ2-2; TRBD1 aligns across 8 bases. The CDR3 sequence is 14 residues long. J gave up 4 bases and V 0 bases, and 1 base lay outside the gene matches. Germline assignment: CDR1 GTSNPN and CDR2 SVGIG (reference sequence). This CDR3 reads CAWSVDRGTGELFF. CDR3 nucleotides: TGTGCCTGGAGTGTTGACAGGGGCACCGGGGAGCTGTTTTTT.

The J gene is TRBJ2-3, the V gene TRBV7-2; D is undetermined. The CDR3 is made up of 13 amino acids. Trimming stripped 5 bases from V and 2 bases from J, with 8 bases between. Germline loops: CDR1 SGHTA, CDR2 FQGNSA. Written as DNA, the CDR3 is TGTGCCAGCAGCCCCCCCGTCACAGATACGCAGTATTTT. Its translation is CASSPPVTDTQYF.

About this clone: The sample contains more than one DNA sequence encoding this CDR3. This rearrangement joins TRBV19 to TRBJ2-7; D uncertain. V shed 0 bases and J shed 0 bases, with 9 bases lying between them. The CDR3 consists of 15 residues. Germline CDR1 is LNHDA and CDR2 is SQIVND (reference sequence). CDR3 sequence: CASSIDSQSSYEQYF. The CDR3 bases are TGTGCCAGTAGTATAGACTCCCAGAGCTCCTACGAGCAGTACTTC.

The chain combines TRBV7-2 with TRBJ2-1; 7 bases agree with TRBD2. The length of the CDR3 is 13 residues. Trimming cost V 5 bases and J 15 bases; bases outside gene matches: 13. Germline loops: CDR1 SGHTA, CDR2 FQGNSA. CDR3 protein: CASSPLLGGMAFF. The CDR3, as DNA: TGTGCCAGCAGCCCCCTCTTGGGGGGGATGGCGTTCTTC. Full variable domain (rest looked up from reference TRBV7-2 and TRBJ2-1): GAGVSQSPSNKVTEKGKDVELRCDPISGHTALYWYRQSLGQGLEFLIYFQGNSAPDKSGLPSDRFSAERTGGSVSTLTIQRTQQEDSAVYLCASSPLLGGMAFFGPGTRLTVL.

The CDR3 loop is CASSYRTGGTDTQYF. The CDR3 DNA follows: TGCGCCAGCAGCTACCGGACAGGGGGCACAGATACGCAGTATTTT. This chain connects TRBV5-1 to TRBJ2-3, with 9 bases aligning to TRBD1. Trimming cost V 3 bases and J 1 base; bases outside gene matches: 3. Germline CDR1 SGHRS, CDR2 YFSETQ. The CDR3 covers 15 residues.

The V call is TRBV28, the J call TRBJ1-2; tentatively, D is TRBD1 (6 bases). V dropped 3 bases and J dropped 4 bases, with 15 bases sitting between them. Germline assignment: CDR1 MDHEN and CDR2 SYDVKM. The CDR3 is 15 residues long. CDR3 amino acids: CASSFSRTALYGYTF. CDR3 nucleotides: TGTGCCAGCAGTTTTTCACGGACAGCACTCTATGGCTACACCTTC.

This chain uses TRBV27 with TRBJ2-4; D is undetermined. CDR1 is MNHEY and CDR2 is SMNVEV in the germline V gene (reference sequence). This CDR3 has 16 amino acids. Deletions cut 5 bases from V and 0 bases from J, with 14 bases between. DNA for the CDR3: TGTGCCAGCAGTCCAAGGCTCTTACTAGCCAAAAACATTCAGTACTTC. It encodes CASSPRLLLAKNIQYF.

J is TRBJ2-5 and V is TRBV9, with 9 bases matching TRBD2. The CDR3 is 16 amino acids. The V gene end was trimmed by 0 bases and the J gene end by 0 bases; junction bases not matched to a gene: 3. CDR1 and CDR2 from the germline V gene are SGDLS and YYNGEE. Here the CDR3 reads CASSVVSGGHQETQYF. In DNA form, the CDR3 reads TGTGCCAGCAGCGTAGTTAGCGGGGGCCACCAAGAGACCCAGTACTTC. Complete variable domain (other parts from reference TRBV9 and TRBJ2-5): DSGVTQTPKHLITATGQRVTLRCSPRSGDLSVYWYQQSLDQGLQFLIQYYNGEERAKGNILERFSAQQFPDLHSELNLSSLELGDSALYFCASSVVSGGHQETQYFGPGTRLLVL.

V and J are TRBV4-3 and TRBJ2-1, with 14 nucleotides matching TRBD2. This CDR3 has 19 amino acids. Trimming cost V 1 base and J 0 bases; bases outside gene matches: 5. Germline V CDR1 and CDR2: LGHNA, YSLEER. The CDR3 sequence: CASSQGLAGGPFSYNEQFF. The CDR3 DNA follows: TGCGCCAGCAGCCAAGGACTAGCGGGAGGGCCATTCTCCTACAATGAGCAGTTCTTC.

V usage is TRBV18 and J usage is TRBJ1-4; TRBD1 matches 8 bases. CDR3 size: 12 residues. The ends lost 4 bases at V and 12 bases at J; junction bases unmatched: 4. Germline V gives CDR1 KGHSH, CDR2 LQKENI. CDR3 DNA sequence: TGTGCCAGCTCACGGACGACAGGGGAACTGTTTTTT. Protein sequence: CASSRTTGELFF.

The rearrangement uses TRBV6-5 and TRBJ1-2, with 7 bases identical to TRBD1. This CDR3 spans 13 amino acids. Trimming removed 4 bases from V and 5 bases from J; junction bases left unmatched: 4. The germline gives CDR1 MNHEY, CDR2 SVGAGI. The CDR3 DNA reads TGTGCCAGCAGTTTAAGACAGGGATATGGCTACACCTTC. Translated: CASSLRQGYGYTF.

The chain uses TRBV5-1 and TRBJ2-1; perhaps TRBD1 as D (6 bases). Trimming stripped 2 bases from V and 6 bases from J, with 12 bases between. The germline V gene encodes CDR1 SGHRS and CDR2 YFSETQ. The CDR3 length is 14 residues. This CDR3 reads CASSFWGPGNEQFF. The CDR3 DNA sequence: TGCGCCAGCAGCTTCTGGGGGCCGGGCAATGAGCAGTTCTTC.